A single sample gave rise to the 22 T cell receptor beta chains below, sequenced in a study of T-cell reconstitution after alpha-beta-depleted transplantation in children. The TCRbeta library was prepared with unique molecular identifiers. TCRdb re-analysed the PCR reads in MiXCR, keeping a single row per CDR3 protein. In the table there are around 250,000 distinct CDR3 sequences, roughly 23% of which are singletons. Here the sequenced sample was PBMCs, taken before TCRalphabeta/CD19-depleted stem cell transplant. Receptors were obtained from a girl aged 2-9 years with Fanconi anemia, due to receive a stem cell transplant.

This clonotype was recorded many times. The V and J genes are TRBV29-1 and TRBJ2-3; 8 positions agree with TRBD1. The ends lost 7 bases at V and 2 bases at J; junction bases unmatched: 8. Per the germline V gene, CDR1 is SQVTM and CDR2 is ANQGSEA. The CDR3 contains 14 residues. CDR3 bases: TGCAGCGCTCAGGGGGCTAGACTCACAGATACGCAGTATTTT. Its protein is CSAQGARLTDTQYF.

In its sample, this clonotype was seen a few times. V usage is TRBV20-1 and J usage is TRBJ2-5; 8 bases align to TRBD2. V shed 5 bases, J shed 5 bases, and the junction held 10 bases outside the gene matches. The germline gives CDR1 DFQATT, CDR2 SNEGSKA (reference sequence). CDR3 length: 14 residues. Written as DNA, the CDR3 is TGCAGTGCTGAGGCCGGGGGGGCCGAGGAGACCCAGTACTTC. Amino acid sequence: CSAEAGGAEETQYF.

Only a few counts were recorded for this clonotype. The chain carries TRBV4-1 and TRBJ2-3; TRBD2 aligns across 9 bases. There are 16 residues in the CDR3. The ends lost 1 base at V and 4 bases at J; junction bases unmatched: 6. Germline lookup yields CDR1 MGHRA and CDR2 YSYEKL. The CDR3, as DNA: TGCGCCAGCAGCCAAGTCCCGGGACTAGCACCAGATACGCAGTATTTT. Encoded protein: CASSQVPGLAPDTQYF.

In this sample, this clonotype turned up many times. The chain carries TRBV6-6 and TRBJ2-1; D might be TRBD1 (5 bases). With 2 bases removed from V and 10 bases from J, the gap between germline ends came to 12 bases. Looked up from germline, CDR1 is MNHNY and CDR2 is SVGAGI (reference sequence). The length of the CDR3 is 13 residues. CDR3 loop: CASSYPRTQEQFF. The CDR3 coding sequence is TGTGCCAGCAGTTACCCCCGGACACAGGAGCAGTTCTTC.

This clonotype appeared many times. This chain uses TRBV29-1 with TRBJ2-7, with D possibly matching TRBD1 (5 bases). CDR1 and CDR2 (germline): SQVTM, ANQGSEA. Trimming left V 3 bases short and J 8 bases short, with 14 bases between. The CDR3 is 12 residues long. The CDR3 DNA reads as TGCAGCGTTGAGGTAGGGGTTTCTCAGCAGTACTTC. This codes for CSVEVGVSQQYF.

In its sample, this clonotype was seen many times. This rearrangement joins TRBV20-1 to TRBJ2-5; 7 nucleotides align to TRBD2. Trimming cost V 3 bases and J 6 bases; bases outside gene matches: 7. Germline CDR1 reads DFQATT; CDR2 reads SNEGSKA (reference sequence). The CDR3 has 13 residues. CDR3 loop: CSASGGIAKTQYF. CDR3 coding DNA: TGCAGTGCTAGCGGGGGGATAGCTAAGACCCAGTACTTC.

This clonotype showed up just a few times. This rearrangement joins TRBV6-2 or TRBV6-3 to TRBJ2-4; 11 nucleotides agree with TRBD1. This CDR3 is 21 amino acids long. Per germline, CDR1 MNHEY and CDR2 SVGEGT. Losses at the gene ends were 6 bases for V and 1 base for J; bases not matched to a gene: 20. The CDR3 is CASRGVIPGQGVGGAKNIQYF. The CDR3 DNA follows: TGTGCCAGCAGGGGCGTAATTCCGGGACAGGGGGTAGGAGGTGCCAAAAACATTCAGTACTTC.

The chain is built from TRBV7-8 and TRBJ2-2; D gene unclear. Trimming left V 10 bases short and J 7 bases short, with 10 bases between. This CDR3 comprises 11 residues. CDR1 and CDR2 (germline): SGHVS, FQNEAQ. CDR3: CATLMVGELFF. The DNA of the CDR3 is TGTGCCACGCTCATGGTCGGGGAGCTGTTTTTT.

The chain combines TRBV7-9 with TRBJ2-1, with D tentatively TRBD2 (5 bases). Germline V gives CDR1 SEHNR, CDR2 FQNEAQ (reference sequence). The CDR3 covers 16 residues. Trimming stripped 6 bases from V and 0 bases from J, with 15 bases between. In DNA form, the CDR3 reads TGTGCCAGCAGGCAACCAGCGGAGAGCTCCTACAATGAGCAGTTCTTC. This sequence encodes CASRQPAESSYNEQFF.

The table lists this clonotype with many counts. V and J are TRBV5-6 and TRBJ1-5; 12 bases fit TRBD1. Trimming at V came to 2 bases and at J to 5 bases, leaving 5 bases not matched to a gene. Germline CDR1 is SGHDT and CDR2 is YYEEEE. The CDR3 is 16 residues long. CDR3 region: CASSLAGQGAHQPQHF. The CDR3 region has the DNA TGTGCCAGCAGCTTAGCGGGACAGGGGGCGCATCAGCCCCAGCATTTT.

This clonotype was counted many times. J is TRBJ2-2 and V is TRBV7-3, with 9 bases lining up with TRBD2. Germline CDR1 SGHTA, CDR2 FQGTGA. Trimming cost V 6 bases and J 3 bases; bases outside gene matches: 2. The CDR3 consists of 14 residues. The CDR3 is CASRTSGYTGELFF. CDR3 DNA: TGTGCCAGCAGGACTAGCGGATACACCGGGGAGCTGTTTTTT.

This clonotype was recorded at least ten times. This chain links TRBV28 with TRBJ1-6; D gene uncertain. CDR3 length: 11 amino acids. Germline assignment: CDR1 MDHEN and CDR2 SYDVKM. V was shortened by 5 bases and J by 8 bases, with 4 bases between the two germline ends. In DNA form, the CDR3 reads TGTGCCAGCAGTACTTATTCACCCCTCCACTTT. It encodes CASSTYSPLHF. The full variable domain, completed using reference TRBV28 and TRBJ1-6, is DVKVTQSSRYLVKRTGEKVFLECVQDMDHENMFWYRQDPGLGLRLIYFSYDVKMKEKGDIPEGYSVSREKKERFSLILESASTNQTSMYLCASSTYSPLHFGNGTRLTVT.

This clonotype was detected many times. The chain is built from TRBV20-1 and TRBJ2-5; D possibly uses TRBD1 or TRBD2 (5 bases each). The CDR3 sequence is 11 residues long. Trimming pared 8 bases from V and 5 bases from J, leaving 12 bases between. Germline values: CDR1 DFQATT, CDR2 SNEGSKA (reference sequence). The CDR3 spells CSSMGEETQYF. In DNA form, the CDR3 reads TGCAGTTCGATGGGGGAGGAGACCCAGTACTTC.

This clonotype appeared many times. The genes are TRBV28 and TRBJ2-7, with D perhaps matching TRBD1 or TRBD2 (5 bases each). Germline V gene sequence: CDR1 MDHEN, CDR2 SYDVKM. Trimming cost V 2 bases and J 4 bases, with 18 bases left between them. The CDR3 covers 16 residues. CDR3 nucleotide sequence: TGTGCCAGCAGTTTACCCGGGGACCCAACTCCTTACGAGCAGTACTTC. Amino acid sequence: CASSLPGDPTPYEQYF.

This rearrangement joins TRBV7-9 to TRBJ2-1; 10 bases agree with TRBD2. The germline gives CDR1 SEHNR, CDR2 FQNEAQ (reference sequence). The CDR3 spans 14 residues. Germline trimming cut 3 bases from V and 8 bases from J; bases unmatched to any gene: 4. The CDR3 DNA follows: TGTGCCAGCAGCTTTAGCGGGGGGTTGGATGAGCAGTTCTTC. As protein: CASSFSGGLDEQFF.

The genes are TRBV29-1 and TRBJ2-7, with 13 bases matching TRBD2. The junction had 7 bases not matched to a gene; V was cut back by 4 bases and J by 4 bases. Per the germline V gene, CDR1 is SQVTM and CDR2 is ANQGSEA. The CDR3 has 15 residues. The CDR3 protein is CSVVGLAGQSYEQYF. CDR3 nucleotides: TGCAGCGTTGTGGGACTAGCGGGACAATCTTACGAGCAGTACTTC.

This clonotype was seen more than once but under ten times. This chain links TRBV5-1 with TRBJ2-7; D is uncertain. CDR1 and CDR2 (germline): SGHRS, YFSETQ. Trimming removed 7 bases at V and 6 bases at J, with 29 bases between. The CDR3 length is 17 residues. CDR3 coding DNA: TGCGCCAGCTCCGTGATGGCAGGAGAAGCCCCTCTCGGCGAGCAGTACTTC. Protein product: CASSVMAGEAPLGEQYF.

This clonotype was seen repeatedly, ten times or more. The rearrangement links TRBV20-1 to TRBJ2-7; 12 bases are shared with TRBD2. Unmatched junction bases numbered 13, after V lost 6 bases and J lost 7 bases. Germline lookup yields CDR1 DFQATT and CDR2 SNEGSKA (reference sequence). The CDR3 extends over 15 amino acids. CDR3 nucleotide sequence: TGCAGTGCCCCACCTAGCGGGAGGGCTTTAAAGGAGCAGTACTTC. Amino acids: CSAPPSGRALKEQYF.

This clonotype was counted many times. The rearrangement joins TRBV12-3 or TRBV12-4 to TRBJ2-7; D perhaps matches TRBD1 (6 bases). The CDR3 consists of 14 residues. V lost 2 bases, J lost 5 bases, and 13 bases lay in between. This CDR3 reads CASSLFAGDHEQYF. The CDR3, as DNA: TGTGCCAGCAGTTTATTCGCAGGGGACCACGAGCAGTACTTC.

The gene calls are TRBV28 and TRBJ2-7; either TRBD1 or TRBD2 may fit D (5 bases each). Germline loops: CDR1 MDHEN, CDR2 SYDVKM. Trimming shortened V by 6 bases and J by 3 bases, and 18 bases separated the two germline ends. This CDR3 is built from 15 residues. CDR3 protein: CASSLDRDGDYEQYF. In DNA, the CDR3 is TGTGCCAGCAGCCTCGACCGGGACGGCGACTACGAGCAGTACTTC.

The CDR3 region is CASSFTSVLNNEQFF. In DNA form, the CDR3 reads TGTGCCAGCAGCTTTACTAGCGTTTTGAACAATGAGCAGTTCTTC. This chain joins TRBV7-8 and TRBJ2-1, with 7 bases lining up with TRBD2. J gave up 5 bases and V 3 bases, and 7 bases lay outside the gene matches. CDR1 is SGHVS, CDR2 FQNEAQ, per germline. The CDR3 contains 15 residues.

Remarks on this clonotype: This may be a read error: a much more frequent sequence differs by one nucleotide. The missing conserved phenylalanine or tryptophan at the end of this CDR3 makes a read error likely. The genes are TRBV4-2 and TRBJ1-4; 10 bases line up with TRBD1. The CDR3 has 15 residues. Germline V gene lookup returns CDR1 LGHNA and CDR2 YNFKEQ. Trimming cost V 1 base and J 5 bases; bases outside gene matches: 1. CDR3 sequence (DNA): TGTGCCAGCAGCCAAGTGGGACAGGGGAATGAAAAACTGTTTTGT. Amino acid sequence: CASSQVGQGNEKLFC.